This paragraph reports one T cell receptor (beta chain). High-throughput TCR beta sequencing covered peripheral CD8+ and CD4+ T cells. Negative isolation yielded the CD8+ and CD4+ T cells, while FACS enriched the TEMRA cells. RNA was extracted with the RNeasy kit, and a quantity of roughly 0.5 to 1 ug was reverse transcribed using random hexamers. TCR beta CDR3 was amplified by immunoSEQ multiplex PCR. This amplification extended across 54 Vbeta and 13 Jbeta segments. From the immunoSEQ multiplex PCR reads, TCRdb called clonotypes with MiXCR, one entry per CDR3 protein. The sample records roughly 180,000 distinct CDR3 sequences, approximately 94% being singletons. This entry belongs to a study of CD8 T cells in Susac syndrome. The CDR3 runs to 12 residues. V was pared by 1 base and J by 8 bases, with 7 bases between. Germline CDR1 is LGHDT and CDR2 is YNNKEL (reference sequence).

This chain connects TRBV3-1 to TRBJ2-3; D gene unclear. Sequencing was carried out using CD4+ T cells from PBMCs. The clonotype was recovered from a human donor in good health. CDR3 loop: CASSQGPGTQYF. The CDR3 region has the DNA TGTGCCAGCAGCCAAGGCCCGGGTACGCAGTATTTT.